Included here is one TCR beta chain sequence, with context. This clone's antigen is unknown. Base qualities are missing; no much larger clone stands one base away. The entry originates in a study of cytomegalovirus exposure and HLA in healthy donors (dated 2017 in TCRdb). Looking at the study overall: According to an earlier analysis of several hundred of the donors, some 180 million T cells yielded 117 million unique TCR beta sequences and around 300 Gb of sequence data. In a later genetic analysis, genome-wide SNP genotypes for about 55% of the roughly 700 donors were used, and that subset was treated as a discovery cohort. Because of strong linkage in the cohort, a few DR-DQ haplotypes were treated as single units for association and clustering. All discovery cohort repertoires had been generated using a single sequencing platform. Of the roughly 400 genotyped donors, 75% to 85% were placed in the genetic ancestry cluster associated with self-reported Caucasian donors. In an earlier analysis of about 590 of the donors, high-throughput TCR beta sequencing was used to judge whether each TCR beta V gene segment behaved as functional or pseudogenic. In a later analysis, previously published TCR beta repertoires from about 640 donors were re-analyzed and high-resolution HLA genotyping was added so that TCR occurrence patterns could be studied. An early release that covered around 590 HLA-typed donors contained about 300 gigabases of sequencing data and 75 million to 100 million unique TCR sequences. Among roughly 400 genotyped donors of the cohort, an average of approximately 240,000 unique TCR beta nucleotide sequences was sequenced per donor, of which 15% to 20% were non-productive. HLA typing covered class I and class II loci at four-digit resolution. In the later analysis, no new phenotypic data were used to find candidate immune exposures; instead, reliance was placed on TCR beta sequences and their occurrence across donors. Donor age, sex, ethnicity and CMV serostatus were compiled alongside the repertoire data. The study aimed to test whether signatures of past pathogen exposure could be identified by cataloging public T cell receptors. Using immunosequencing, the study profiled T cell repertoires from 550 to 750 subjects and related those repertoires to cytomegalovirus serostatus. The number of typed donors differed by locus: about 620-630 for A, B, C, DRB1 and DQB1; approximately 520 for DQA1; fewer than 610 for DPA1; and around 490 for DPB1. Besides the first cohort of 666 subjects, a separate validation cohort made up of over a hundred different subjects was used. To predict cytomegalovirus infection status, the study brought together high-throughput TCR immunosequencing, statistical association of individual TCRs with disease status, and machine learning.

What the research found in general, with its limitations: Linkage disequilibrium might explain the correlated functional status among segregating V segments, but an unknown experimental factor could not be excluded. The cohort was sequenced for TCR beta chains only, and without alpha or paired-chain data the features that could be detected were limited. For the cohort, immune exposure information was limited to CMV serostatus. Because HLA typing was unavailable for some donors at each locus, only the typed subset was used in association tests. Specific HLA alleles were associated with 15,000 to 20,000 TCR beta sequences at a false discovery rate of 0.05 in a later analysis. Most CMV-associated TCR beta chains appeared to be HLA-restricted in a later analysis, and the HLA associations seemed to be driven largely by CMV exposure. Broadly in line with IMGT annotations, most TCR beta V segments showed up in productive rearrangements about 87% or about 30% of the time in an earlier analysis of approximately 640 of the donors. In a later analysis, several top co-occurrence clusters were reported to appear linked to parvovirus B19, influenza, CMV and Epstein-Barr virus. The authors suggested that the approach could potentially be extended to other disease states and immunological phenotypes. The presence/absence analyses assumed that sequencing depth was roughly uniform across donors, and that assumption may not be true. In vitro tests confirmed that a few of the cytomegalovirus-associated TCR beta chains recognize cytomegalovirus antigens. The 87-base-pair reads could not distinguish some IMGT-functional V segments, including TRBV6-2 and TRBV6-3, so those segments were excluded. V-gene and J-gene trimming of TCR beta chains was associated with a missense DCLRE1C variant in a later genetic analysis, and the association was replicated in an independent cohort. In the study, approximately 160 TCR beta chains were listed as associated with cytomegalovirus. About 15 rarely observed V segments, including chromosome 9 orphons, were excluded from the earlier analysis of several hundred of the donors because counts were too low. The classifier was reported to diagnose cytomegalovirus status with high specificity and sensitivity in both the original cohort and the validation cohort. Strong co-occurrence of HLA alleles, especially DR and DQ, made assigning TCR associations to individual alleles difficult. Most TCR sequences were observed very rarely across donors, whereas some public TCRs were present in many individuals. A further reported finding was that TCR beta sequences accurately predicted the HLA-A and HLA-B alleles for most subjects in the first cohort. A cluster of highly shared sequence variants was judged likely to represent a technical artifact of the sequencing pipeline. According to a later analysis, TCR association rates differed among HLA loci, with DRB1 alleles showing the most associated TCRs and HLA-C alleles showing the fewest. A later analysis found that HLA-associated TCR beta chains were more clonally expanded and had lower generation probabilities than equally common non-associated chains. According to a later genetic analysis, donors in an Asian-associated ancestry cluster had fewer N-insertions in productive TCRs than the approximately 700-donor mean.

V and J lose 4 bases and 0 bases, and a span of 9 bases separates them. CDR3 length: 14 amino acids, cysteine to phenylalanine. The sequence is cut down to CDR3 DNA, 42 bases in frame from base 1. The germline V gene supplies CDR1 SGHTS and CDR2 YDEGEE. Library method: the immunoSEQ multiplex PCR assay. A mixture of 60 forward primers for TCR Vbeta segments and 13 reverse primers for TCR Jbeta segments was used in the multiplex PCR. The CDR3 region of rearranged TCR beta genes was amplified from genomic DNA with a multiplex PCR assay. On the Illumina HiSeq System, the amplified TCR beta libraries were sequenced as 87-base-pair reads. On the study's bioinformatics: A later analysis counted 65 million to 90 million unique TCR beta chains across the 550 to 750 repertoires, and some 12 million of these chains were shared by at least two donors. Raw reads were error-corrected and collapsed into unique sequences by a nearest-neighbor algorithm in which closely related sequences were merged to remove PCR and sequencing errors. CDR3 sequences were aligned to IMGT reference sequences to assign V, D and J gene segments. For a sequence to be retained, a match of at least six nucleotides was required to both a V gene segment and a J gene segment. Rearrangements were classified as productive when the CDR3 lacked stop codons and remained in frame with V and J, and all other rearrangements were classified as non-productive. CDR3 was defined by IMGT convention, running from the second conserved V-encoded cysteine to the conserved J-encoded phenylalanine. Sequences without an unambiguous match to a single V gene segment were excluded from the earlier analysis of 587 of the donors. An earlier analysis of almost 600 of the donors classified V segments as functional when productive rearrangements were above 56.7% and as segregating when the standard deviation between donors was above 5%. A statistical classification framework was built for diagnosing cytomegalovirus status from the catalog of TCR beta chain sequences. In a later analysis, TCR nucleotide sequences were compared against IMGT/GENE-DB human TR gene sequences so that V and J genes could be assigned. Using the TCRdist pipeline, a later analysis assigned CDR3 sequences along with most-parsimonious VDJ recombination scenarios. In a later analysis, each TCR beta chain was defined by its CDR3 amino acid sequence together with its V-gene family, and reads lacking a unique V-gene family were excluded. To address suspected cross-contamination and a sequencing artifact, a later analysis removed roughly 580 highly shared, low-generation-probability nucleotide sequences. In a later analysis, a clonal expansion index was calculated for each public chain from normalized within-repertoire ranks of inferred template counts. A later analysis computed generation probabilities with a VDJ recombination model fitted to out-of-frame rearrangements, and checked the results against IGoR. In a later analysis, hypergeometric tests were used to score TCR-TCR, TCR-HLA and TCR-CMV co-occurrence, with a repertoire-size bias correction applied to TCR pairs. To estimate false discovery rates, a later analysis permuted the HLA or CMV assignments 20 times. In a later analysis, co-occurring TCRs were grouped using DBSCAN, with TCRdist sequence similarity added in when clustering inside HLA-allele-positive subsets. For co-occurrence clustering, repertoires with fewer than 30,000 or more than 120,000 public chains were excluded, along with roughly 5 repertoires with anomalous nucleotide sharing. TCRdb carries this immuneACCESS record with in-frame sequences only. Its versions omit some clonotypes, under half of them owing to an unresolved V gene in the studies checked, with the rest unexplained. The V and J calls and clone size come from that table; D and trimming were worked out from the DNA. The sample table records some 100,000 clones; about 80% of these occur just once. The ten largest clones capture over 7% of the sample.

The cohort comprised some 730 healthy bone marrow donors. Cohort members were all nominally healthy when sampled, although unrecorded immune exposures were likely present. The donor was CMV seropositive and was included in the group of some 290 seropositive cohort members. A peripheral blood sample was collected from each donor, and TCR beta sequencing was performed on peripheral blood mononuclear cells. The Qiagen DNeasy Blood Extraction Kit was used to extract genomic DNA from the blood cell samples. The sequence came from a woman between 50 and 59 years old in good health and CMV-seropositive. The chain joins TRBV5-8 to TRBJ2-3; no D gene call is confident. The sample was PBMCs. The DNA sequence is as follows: TGTGCCAGCAGCGAGGATAGGAGCACAGATACGCAGTATTTT. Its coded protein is CASSEDRSTDTQYF.